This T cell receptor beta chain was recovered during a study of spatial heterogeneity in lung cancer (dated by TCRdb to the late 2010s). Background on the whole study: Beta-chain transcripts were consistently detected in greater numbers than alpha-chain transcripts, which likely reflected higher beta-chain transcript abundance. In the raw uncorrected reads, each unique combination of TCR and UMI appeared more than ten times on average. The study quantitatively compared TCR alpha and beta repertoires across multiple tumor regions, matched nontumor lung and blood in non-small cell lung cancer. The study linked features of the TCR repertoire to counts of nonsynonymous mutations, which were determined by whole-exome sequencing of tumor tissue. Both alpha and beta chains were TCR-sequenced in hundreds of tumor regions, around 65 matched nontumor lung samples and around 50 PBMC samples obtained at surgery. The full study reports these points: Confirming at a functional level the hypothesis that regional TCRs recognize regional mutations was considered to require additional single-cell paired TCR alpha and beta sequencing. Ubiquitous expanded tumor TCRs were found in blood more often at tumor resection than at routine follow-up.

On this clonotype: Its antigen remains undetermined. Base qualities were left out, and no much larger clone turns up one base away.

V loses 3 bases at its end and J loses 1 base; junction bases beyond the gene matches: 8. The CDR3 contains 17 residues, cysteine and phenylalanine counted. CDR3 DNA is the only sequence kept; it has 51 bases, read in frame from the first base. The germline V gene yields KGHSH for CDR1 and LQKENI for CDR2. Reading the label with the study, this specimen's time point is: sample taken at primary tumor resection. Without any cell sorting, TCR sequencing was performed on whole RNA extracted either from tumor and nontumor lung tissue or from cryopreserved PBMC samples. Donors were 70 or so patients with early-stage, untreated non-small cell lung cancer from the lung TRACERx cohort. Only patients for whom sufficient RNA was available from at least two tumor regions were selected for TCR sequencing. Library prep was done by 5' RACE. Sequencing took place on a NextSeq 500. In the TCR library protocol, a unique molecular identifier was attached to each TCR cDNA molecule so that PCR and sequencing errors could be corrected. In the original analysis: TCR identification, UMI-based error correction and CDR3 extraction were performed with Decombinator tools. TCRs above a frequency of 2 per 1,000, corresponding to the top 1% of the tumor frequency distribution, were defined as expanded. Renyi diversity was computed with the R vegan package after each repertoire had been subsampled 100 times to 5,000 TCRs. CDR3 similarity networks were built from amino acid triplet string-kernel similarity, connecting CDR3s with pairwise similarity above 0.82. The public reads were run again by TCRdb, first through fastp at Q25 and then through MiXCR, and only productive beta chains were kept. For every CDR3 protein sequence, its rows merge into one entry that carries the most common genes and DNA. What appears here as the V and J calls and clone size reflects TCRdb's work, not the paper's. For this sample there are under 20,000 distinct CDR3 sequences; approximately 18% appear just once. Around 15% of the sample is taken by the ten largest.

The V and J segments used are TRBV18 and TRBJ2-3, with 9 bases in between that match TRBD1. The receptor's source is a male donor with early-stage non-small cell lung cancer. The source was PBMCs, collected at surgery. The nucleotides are TGTGCCAGCTCACCGGGCGTGGGACAGGGCGGCACAGATACGCAGTATTTT. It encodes CASSPGVGQGGTDTQYF.